This T cell receptor (beta chain) was observed in a study of T cell repertoires in cytomegalovirus infection. On the study more broadly: Public TCR beta signatures marked donors with CMV infection and the matching HLA.

This clonotype is a singleton in its sample. Antigen unknown. TCRdb redid the calling of the reads with MiXCR, one entry per CDR3 protein. The sample lists fewer than 200,000 distinct CDR3 sequences, roughly a fifth occurring once. Whole-study findings and limits: Frequencies of public TCR beta families were cumulated, and this identified carriers of CMV plus the relevant HLA. What dominated the ex vivo response were HLA-C-restricted CMV-specific TCR beta clonotypes.

The clonotype comes from a human donor in good health (CMV status not recorded). Some clones in this sample may be carry-over from other donors' samples. The sequenced material came from PBMCs.

CDR3 in amino acids: CASSQDSVAGANVLTF. The CDR3 DNA is TGTGCCAGCAGCCAAGATTCAGTCGCTGGGGCCAACGTCCTGACTTTC. This chain connects TRBV14 to TRBJ2-6; no definite D call. Germline lookup yields CDR1 SGHDN and CDR2 FVKESK. This CDR3 contains 16 residues. V was pared by 0 bases and J by 2 bases, with 8 bases between.